The 18 T cell receptor beta chains below come from one sample, sequenced in a study of T cell repertoires and HLA-DP antigens. These TCRs' antigens remain unknown. Libraries were prepared by immunoSEQ multiplex PCR; TCRdb keeps only in-frame clonotypes and omits some of them. Seen here are some 89,000 clones, about 89% observed once, and the top ten hold about 1.5%. The sequenced sample consisted of CD4+ T cells from PBMCs. The receptors come from a man aged 50 to 60 in good health and CMV-seronegative.

In this sample, this clone turned up once. The chain recombines TRBV19 with TRBJ1-6; D ambiguous. Trimming stripped 1 base from V and 5 bases from J, with 3 bases between. The CDR3 is 13 residues long. Germline lookup yields CDR1 LNHDA and CDR2 SQIVND (reference sequence). The CDR3 loop is CASSIGHNSPLHF. The CDR3 nucleotides are TGTGCCAGTAGTATAGGGCATAATTCACCCCTCCACTTT.

The J gene is TRBJ2-1, the V gene TRBV4-3, with 7 bases lining up with TRBD2. Germline lookup yields CDR1 LGHNA and CDR2 YSLEER. The length of the CDR3 is 17 residues. V was clipped by 2 bases and J by 0 bases; unmatched bases: 7. The CDR3 loop reads CASSQLSGGSSYNEQFF. CDR3 bases: TGCGCCAGCAGCCAATTAAGTGGCGGGAGCTCCTACAATGAGCAGTTCTTC.

This clone has a single count. The chain links TRBV5-4 to TRBJ2-2, with 11 bases identical to TRBD1. The CDR3 sequence is 16 residues long. The germline gives CDR1 SGHNT, CDR2 YYREEE (reference sequence). The trim removed 4 bases at V and 7 bases at J, leaving 9 bases unmatched. The CDR3: CASSPGTGGLNGELFF. The CDR3 coding sequence is TGTGCCAGCAGCCCCGGGACAGGGGGTTTAAACGGGGAGCTGTTTTTT.

This clone appeared a few times. This rearrangement joins TRBV4-3 to TRBJ2-3; D uncertain. The CDR3 loop spans 16 amino acids. V lost 0 bases and J 5 bases, leaving 15 bases between the germline ends. Per germline, CDR1 LGHNA and CDR2 YSLEER. The CDR3 spells CASSQEASRVRDTQYF. As DNA, the CDR3 is TGCGCCAGCAGCCAAGAAGCCTCCAGAGTACGAGATACGCAGTATTTT.

V and J are TRBV15 and TRBJ2-5; D assignment may be TRBD1 or TRBD2 (5 bases each). The CDR3 is 14 amino acids. V shed 1 base and J shed 1 base, with 7 bases lying between them. Germline loops: CDR1 LNHNV, CDR2 YYDKDF (reference sequence). The CDR3 DNA is TGTGCCACCAGCAGAGGTGGGACCCAAGAGACCCAGTACTTC. Residues: CATSRGGTQETQYF. The variable domain in full, completed from reference TRBV15 and TRBJ2-5, reads DAMVIQNPRYQVTQFGKPVTLSCSQTLNHNVMYWYQQKSSQAPKLLFHYYDKDFNNEADTPDNFQSRRPNTSFCFLDIRSPGLGDTAMYLCATSRGGTQETQYFGPGTRLLVL.

This clone has only a few counts. This chain uses TRBV30 with TRBJ1-5; perhaps TRBD1 as D (5 bases). The V gene lost 5 bases and the J gene lost 0 bases, with 8 bases spanning the gap. From germline, CDR1 is GTSNPN and CDR2 SVGIG (reference sequence). This CDR3 is built from 13 residues. Here the CDR3 reads CAWGHNSNQPQHF. The CDR3 DNA reads TGTGCCTGGGGACATAATAGCAATCAGCCCCAGCATTTT. Complete variable domain (other parts from reference TRBV30 and TRBJ1-5): SQTIHQWPATLVQPVGSPLSLECTVEGTSNPNLYWYRQAAGRGLQLLFYSVGIGQISSEVPQNLSASRPQDRQFILSSKKLLLSDSGFYLCAWGHNSNQPQHFGDGTRLSIL.

The rearrangement uses TRBV2 and TRBJ2-7, with D maybe TRBD2 (6 bases). Trimming left V 8 bases short and J 4 bases short, with 12 bases between. Germline-derived CDR1 and CDR2 are SNHLY and FYNNEI. There are 12 residues in the CDR3. DNA for the CDR3: TGTGCCAGCTTTAGGAGGGAGTACGAGCAGTACTTC. It encodes CASFRREYEQYF.

The V and J genes are TRBV18 and TRBJ2-2, with no clear D. Per germline, CDR1 KGHSH and CDR2 LQKENI. Between the trimmed V and J ends, which lost 4 bases and 3 bases, there was a span of 3 bases. The CDR3 loop spans 12 amino acids. In nucleotides, the CDR3 is TGTGCCAGCTCACAGGACACCGGGGAGCTGTTTTTT. Translated: CASSQDTGELFF.

This chain links TRBV11-2 with TRBJ2-6, with TRBD1 matching 10 bases. The germline gives CDR1 SGHAT, CDR2 FQNNGV. CDR3 size: 17 residues. Trimming cost V 5 bases and J 2 bases; bases outside gene matches: 6. In DNA form, the CDR3 reads TGTGCCAGCAGCAGGGACAGGGGTAGTGCTGGGGCCAACGTCCTGACTTTC. This encodes CASSRDRGSAGANVLTF.

The chain has TRBV4-3 and TRBJ1-1, with 10 bases fitting TRBD1. J was trimmed by 0 bases and V by 3 bases; bases with no gene match: 1. From germline, CDR1 is LGHNA and CDR2 YSLEER. The CDR3 loop spans 15 amino acids. The CDR3 DNA sequence: TGCGCCAGCAGCCAGGGACAGGGGTTGAACACTGAAGCTTTCTTT. Its translation is CASSQGQGLNTEAFF.

The V call is TRBV5-6, the J call TRBJ2-1; the D gene is possibly TRBD1 (6 bases). The CDR3 runs to 15 residues. Germline CDR1 is SGHDT and CDR2 is YYEEEE. Trimming left V 2 bases short and J 2 bases short, with 11 bases between. The CDR3 sequence: CASSFRTATYNEQFF. CDR3 nucleotide sequence: TGTGCCAGCAGCTTTAGGACAGCTACCTACAATGAGCAGTTCTTC.

By share, this clone ranks as medium-sized. The rearrangement uses TRBV27 and TRBJ1-2; 11 bases align to TRBD1. The V and J ends lost 4 bases and 9 bases, in that order; junction bases with no gene match: 13. The CDR3 covers 16 residues. From germline, CDR1 is MNHEY and CDR2 SMNVEV (reference sequence). This CDR3 is CASSYLGTGGRSSYTF. Here the CDR3 DNA reads TGTGCCAGCAGTTATCTAGGGACAGGGGGTCGAAGTAGCTACACCTTC.

The count of this clone is one. The chain has TRBV6-5 and TRBJ2-1; the D gene is possibly TRBD1 (6 bases). Trimming removed 2 bases from V and 4 bases from J, with 12 bases in between. This CDR3 is built from 15 residues. Germline CDR1 and CDR2: MNHEY and SVGAGI. For the CDR3, the DNA is TGTGCCAGCAGTTACCAGGGGTCGGAGTACAATGAGCAGTTCTTC. Translation: CASSYQGSEYNEQFF.

The gene calls are TRBV7-2 and TRBJ2-1; TRBD2 is a possible D gene (6 bases). Per the germline V gene, CDR1 is SGHTA and CDR2 is FQGNSA. The V and J ends lost 11 bases and 6 bases respectively, with 17 bases between them. The CDR3 is made up of 13 amino acids. CDR3 region: CASEWDFRNEQFF. As DNA, the CDR3 is TGTGCCTCGGAATGGGACTTCCGCAATGAGCAGTTCTTC.

The genes are TRBV7-2 and TRBJ2-7; 8 nucleotides agree with TRBD1. Germline V gene data show CDR1 as SGHTA and CDR2 as FQGNSA. J lost 3 bases, V lost 5 bases, and 6 bases had no gene match. This CDR3 contains 14 residues. The CDR3 loop is CASSPRTGRYEQYF. The CDR3 DNA reads TGTGCCAGCAGCCCGCGGACAGGGCGCTACGAGCAGTACTTC.

V and J are TRBV19 and TRBJ2-5; D is unclear. Germline V gene data show CDR1 as LNHDA and CDR2 as SQIVND (reference sequence). This CDR3 spans 13 amino acids. V lost 5 bases, J lost 5 bases, and 12 bases lay in between. As DNA, the CDR3 is TGTGCCAGTAGTTCCTTGATCTTCGAGACCCAGTACTTC. Protein sequence: CASSSLIFETQYF.

The rearrangement uses TRBV4-1 and TRBJ1-2; 7 bases are a match to TRBD1. With 4 bases clipped from V and 8 bases from J, the junction kept 7 bases outside the gene matches. Per germline, CDR1 MGHRA and CDR2 YSYEKL. This CDR3 has 13 amino acids. CDR3 coding DNA: TGCGCCAGCAGCCGCTCCACAGGGGAAGGCTACACCTTC. Protein product: CASSRSTGEGYTF.

This clone was counted between two and nine times. This chain joins TRBV6-6 and TRBJ1-1; D is ambiguous. The CDR3 is 13 amino acids. Per germline, CDR1 MNHNY and CDR2 SVGAGI (reference sequence). The V and J ends lost 2 bases and 0 bases respectively, with 4 bases between them. CDR3 region: CASSYGMNTEAFF. The DNA for the CDR3 is TGTGCCAGCAGTTACGGGATGAACACTGAAGCTTTCTTT.